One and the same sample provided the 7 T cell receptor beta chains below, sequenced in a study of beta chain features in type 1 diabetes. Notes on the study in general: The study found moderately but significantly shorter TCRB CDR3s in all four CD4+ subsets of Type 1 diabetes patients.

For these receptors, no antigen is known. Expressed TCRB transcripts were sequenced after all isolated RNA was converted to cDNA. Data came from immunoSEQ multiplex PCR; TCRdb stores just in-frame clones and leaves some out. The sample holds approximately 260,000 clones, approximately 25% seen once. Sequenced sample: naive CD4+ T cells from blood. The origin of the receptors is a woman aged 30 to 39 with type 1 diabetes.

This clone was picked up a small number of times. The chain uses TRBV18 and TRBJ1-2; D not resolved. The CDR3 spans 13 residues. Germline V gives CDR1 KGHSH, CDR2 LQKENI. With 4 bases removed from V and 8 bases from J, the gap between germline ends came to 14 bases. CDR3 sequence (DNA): TGTGCCAGCTCACTCCCCTCTTGGAGGGGCTACACCTTC. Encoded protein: CASSLPSWRGYTF.

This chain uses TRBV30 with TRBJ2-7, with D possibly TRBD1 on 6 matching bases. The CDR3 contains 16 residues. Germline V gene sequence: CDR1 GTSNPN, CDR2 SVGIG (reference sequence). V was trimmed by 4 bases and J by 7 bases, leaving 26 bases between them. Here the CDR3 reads CAWKWIRGGRANEQYF. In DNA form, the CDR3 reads TGTGCCTGGAAATGGATCAGGGGCGGGCGTGCAAATGAGCAGTACTTC. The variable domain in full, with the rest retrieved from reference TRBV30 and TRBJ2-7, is SQTIHQWPATLVQPVGSPLSLECTVEGTSNPNLYWYRQAAGRGLQLLFYSVGIGQISSEVPQNLSASRPQDRQFILSSKKLLLSDSGFYLCAWKWIRGGRANEQYFGPGTRLTVT.

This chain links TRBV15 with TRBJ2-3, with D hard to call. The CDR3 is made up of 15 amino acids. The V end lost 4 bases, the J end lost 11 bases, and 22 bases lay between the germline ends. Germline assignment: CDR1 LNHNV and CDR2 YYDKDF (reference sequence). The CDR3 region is CATSTLTSTQRVQYF. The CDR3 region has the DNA TGTGCCACCAGCACCCTGACCTCGACTCAGAGAGTGCAGTATTTT.

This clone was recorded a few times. This chain's CDR3 is CSVGDTANQPQHF. DNA of the CDR3: TGCAGCGTTGGGGACACCGCCAATCAGCCCCAGCATTTT. The J gene is TRBJ1-5, the V gene TRBV29-1, with a possible D match to TRBD1 (6 bases). Trimming left V 4 bases short and J 3 bases short, with 10 bases between. Germline lookup yields CDR1 SQVTM and CDR2 ANQGSEA. The CDR3 is 13 residues long.

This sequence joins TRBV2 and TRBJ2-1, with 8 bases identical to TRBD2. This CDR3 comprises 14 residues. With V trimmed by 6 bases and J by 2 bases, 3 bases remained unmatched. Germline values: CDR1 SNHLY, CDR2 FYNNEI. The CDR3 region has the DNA TGTGCCAGCAGCAGCGGGAGTGCCTACAATGAGCAGTTCTTC. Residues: CASSSGSAYNEQFF.

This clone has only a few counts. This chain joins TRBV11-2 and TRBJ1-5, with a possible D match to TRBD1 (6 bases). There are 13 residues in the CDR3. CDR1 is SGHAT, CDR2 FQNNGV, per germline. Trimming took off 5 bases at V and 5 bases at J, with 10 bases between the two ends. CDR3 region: CASSIQGDQPQHF. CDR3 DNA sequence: TGTGCCAGCAGCATACAGGGCGATCAGCCCCAGCATTTT.

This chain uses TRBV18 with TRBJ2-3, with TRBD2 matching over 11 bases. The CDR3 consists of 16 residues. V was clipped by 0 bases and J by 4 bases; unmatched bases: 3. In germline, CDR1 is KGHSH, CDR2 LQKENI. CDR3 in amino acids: CASSPPLAGGSDTQYF. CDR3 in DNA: TGTGCCAGCTCACCACCGCTAGCGGGAGGATCAGATACGCAGTATTTT.